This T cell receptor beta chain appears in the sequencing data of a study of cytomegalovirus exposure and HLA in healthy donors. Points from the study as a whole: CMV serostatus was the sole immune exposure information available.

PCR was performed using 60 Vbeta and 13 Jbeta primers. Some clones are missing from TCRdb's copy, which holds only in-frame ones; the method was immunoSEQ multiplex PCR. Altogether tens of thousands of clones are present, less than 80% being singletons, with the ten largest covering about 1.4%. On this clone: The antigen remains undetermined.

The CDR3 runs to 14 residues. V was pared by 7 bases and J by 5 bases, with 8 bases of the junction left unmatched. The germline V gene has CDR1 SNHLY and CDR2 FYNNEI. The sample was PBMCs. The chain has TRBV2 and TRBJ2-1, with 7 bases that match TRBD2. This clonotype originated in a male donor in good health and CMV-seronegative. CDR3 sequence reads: CASKAGAWDNEQFF. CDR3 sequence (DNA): TGTGCCAGCAAGGCGGGAGCGTGGGACAATGAGCAGTTCTTC.